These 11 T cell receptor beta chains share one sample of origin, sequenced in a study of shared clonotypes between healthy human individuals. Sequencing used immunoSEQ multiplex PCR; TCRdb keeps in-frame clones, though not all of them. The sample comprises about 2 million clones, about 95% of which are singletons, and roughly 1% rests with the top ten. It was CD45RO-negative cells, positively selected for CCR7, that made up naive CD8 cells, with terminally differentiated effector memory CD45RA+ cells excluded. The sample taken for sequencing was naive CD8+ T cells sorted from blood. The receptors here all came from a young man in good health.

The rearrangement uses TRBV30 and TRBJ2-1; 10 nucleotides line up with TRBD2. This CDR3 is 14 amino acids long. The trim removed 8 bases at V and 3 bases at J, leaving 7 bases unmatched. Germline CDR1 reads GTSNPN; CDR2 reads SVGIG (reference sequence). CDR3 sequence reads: CASTGTSDYNEQFF. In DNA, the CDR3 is TGTGCCAGCACCGGGACTAGCGACTACAATGAGCAGTTCTTC.

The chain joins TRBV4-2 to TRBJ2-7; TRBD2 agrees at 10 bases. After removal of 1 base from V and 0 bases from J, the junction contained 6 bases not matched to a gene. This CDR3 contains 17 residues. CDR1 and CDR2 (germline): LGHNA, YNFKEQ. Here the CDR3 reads CASSQGDQREGSYEQYF. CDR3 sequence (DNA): TGTGCCAGCAGCCAAGGGGACCAGCGGGAGGGCTCCTACGAGCAGTACTTC.

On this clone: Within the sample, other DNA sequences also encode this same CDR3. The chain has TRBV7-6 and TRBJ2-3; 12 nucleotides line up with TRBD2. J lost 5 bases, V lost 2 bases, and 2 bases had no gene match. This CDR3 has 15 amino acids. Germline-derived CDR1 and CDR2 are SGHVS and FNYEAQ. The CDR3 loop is CASSLLAGGIDTQYF. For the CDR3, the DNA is TGTGCCAGCAGCTTACTAGCGGGGGGGATAGATACGCAGTATTTT.

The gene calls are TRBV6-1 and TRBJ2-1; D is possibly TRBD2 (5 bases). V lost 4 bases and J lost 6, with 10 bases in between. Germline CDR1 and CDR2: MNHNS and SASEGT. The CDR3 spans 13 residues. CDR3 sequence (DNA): TGTGCCAGCAGTGGAGGAGGTGTCAATGAGCAGTTCTTC. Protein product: CASSGGGVNEQFF.

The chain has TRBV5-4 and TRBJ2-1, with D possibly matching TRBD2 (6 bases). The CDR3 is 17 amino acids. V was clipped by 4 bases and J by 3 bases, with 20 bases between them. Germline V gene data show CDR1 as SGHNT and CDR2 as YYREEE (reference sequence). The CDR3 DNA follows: TGTGCCAGCAGCGGGTCCGGGGCGGGAATTAGCTACAATGAGCAGTTCTTC. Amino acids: CASSGSGAGISYNEQFF.

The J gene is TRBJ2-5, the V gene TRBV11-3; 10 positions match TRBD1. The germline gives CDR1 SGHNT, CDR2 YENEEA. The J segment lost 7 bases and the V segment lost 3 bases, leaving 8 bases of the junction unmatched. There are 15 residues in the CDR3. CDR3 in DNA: TGTGCCAGCAGCTTGGACGGGACAGGGGACGGGACCCAGTACTTC. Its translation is CASSLDGTGDGTQYF.

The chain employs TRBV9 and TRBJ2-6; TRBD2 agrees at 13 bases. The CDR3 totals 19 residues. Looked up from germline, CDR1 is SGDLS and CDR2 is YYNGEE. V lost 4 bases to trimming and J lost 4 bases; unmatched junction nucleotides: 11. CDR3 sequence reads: CASSLRTSGGPGGANVLTF. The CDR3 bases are TGTGCCAGCAGCCTGAGGACTAGCGGGGGCCCGGGAGGGGCCAACGTCCTGACTTTC.

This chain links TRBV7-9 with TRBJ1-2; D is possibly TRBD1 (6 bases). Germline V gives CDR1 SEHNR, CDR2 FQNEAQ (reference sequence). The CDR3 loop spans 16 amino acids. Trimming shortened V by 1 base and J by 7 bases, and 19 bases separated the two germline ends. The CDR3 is CASSLEDSGGSGGYTF. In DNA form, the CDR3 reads TGTGCCAGCAGCTTAGAAGATTCGGGGGGCTCAGGTGGCTACACCTTC.

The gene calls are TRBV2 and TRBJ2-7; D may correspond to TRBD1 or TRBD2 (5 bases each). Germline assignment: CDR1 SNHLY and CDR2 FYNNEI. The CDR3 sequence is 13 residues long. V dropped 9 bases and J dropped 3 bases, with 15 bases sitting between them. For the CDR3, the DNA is TGTGCCAGTAGCAGTCGGGGCGACTACGAGCAGTACTTC. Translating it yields CASSSRGDYEQYF.

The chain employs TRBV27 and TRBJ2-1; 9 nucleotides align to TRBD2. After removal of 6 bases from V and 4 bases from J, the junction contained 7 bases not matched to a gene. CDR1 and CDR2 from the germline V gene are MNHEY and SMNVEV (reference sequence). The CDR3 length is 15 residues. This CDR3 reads CASSSGTSRYNEQFF. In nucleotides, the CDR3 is TGTGCCAGCAGCAGCGGGACTAGCCGATACAATGAGCAGTTCTTC.

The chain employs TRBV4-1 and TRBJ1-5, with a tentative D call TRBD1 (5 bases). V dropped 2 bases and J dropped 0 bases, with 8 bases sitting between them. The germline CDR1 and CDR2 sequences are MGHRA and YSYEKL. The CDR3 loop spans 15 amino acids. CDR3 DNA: TGCGCCAGCAGCCAACAAGACAGTAGCAATCAGCCCCAGCATTTT. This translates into CASSQQDSSNQPQHF.